These 21 T cell receptor beta chains originate from one sample sequenced in a study of T cell responses to AZD1222 COVID-19 vaccine. The method was immunoSEQ multiplex PCR; TCRdb's version includes in-frame clones alone and lacks a portion of them. The sample shows approximately 110,000 clones, 92% of them seen only once. This specimen was peripheral blood, taken 28 days after the second AZD1222 dose. The receptor source for this set is an adult who received the AZD1222 COVID-19 vaccine.

This chain links TRBV20-1 with TRBJ1-1; 8 positions agree with TRBD1. Germline V lookup: CDR1 DFQATT, CDR2 SNEGSKA (reference sequence). The CDR3 spans 13 residues. V shed 3 bases, J shed 5 bases, and the junction held 5 bases outside the gene matches. CDR3 DNA: TGCAGTGCTAGTAAGGACAGGGTTACTGAAGCTTTCTTT. This codes for CSASKDRVTEAFF.

The J gene is TRBJ1-1, the V gene TRBV16; a weak D match, TRBD1 (5 bases). The V end lost 0 bases, the J end lost 5 bases, and 13 bases lay between the germline ends. The CDR3 is 15 amino acids. Germline values: CDR1 KGHSY, CDR2 FQNENV. This CDR3 is CASSQSLYRTTEAFF. CDR3 nucleotides: TGTGCCAGCAGCCAATCATTGTACAGGACTACTGAAGCTTTCTTT.

V is TRBV27 and J is TRBJ1-3; D not certain. Germline CDR1 MNHEY, CDR2 SMNVEV (reference sequence). The CDR3 contains 15 residues. The V and J ends lost 4 bases and 0 bases respectively, with 10 bases between them. CDR3 region: CASSSFQNSGNTIYF. The CDR3 DNA reads as TGTGCCAGCAGTTCGTTCCAGAACTCTGGAAACACCATATATTTT.

The rearrangement links TRBV5-1 to TRBJ2-7; the match to TRBD1 covers 10 bases. Germline V gives CDR1 SGHRS, CDR2 YFSETQ. The CDR3 spans 15 residues. J was trimmed by 7 bases and V by 3 bases; bases with no gene match: 10. CDR3 sequence: CASSSGTGALWEQYF. Written as DNA, the CDR3 is TGCGCCAGCAGCTCCGGGACAGGGGCCCTCTGGGAGCAGTACTTC.

The chain couples TRBV5-4 to TRBJ2-3; 11 nucleotides line up with TRBD2. Unmatched junction bases numbered 7, after V lost 5 bases and J lost 2 bases. The CDR3 totals 16 residues. Germline values: CDR1 SGHNT, CDR2 YYREEE (reference sequence). The CDR3 protein is CASRYLAGGPTDTQYF. Here the CDR3 DNA reads TGTGCCAGCAGGTACCTAGCGGGAGGCCCCACAGATACGCAGTATTTT.

The table lists this clone with a count of one. The genes are TRBV11-2 and TRBJ2-3; D remains ambiguous. The CDR3 consists of 14 residues. Germline values: CDR1 SGHAT, CDR2 FQNNGV. Trimming shortened V by 3 bases and J by 2 bases, and 9 bases separated the two germline ends. In DNA form, the CDR3 reads TGTGCCAGCAGCTTCCAACATACCACAGATACGCAGTATTTT. It is translated as CASSFQHTTDTQYF.

V and J are TRBV7-6 and TRBJ2-2; D is tentatively TRBD1 or TRBD2 (5 bases each). Trimming cost V 4 bases and J 1 base, with 16 bases left between them. Germline CDR1 reads SGHVS; CDR2 reads FNYEAQ. The CDR3 has 17 amino acids. The CDR3 bases are TGTGCCAGCAGCTCTAGCCCGGGACCCGAGAACACCGGGGAGCTGTTTTTT. As protein: CASSSSPGPENTGELFF.

V and J are TRBV5-1 and TRBJ2-1, with D maybe TRBD1 (6 bases). The CDR3 totals 16 residues. The V end lost 1 base, the J end lost 5 bases, and 16 bases lay between the germline ends. CDR1 and CDR2 from the germline V gene are SGHRS and YFSETQ. CDR3: CASSLPRGGWDNEQFF. CDR3 nucleotide sequence: TGCGCCAGCAGCTTGCCCAGGGGCGGGTGGGACAATGAGCAGTTCTTC.

This clone showed up just a few times. The J gene is TRBJ1-1, the V gene TRBV7-8; D is uncertain. This CDR3 contains 16 residues. The V and J ends lost 1 base and 9 bases respectively, with 21 bases between them. CDR1 and CDR2 (germline): SGHVS, FQNEAQ. CDR3 residues: CASSLVPGRLDSKAFF. DNA for the CDR3: TGTGCCAGCAGCTTAGTCCCGGGCAGGCTAGACTCGAAAGCTTTCTTT.

This clone was observed a handful of times. This chain connects TRBV7-9 to TRBJ2-5, with D hard to call. Germline V lookup: CDR1 SEHNR, CDR2 FQNEAQ (reference sequence). CDR3 length: 14 residues. Trimming shortened V by 3 bases and J by 5 bases, and 13 bases separated the two germline ends. This CDR3 reads CASSFLMPQETQYF. CDR3 bases: TGTGCCAGCAGCTTTTTGATGCCCCAGGAGACCCAGTACTTC.

This rearrangement joins TRBV18 to TRBJ2-7, with 10 bases lining up with TRBD2. Germline CDR1 KGHSH, CDR2 LQKENI. The length of the CDR3 is 15 residues. V lost 5 bases to trimming and J lost 4 bases; unmatched junction nucleotides: 8. CDR3 sequence: CASSTLGLAEYEQYF. The DNA for the CDR3 is TGTGCCAGCTCAACCCTAGGACTAGCGGAATACGAGCAGTACTTC.

The chain combines TRBV6-5 with TRBJ1-1, with a possible D match to TRBD1 (5 bases). This CDR3 has 14 residues. CDR1 MNHEY and CDR2 SVGAGI come from the germline V gene. Trimming cost V 1 base and J 1 base, with 7 bases left between them. The CDR3: CASSYWGQNTEAFF. The CDR3 DNA follows: TGTGCCAGCAGTTACTGGGGCCAGAACACTGAAGCTTTCTTT.

The rearrangement uses TRBV19 and TRBJ1-5; 7 bases match TRBD1. Germline V gene lookup returns CDR1 LNHDA and CDR2 SQIVND (reference sequence). The J segment lost 4 bases and the V segment lost 2 bases, leaving 8 bases of the junction unmatched. CDR3 size: 16 residues. The CDR3: CASSIRTTGTNQPQHF. Here the CDR3 DNA reads TGTGCCAGTAGTATACGGACGACAGGGACTAATCAGCCCCAGCATTTT. Variable domain in full (rest from reference TRBV19 and TRBJ1-5): DGGITQSPKYLFRKEGQNVTLSCEQNLNHDAMYWYRQDPGQGLRLIYYSQIVNDFQKGDIAEGYSVSREKKESFPLTVTSAQKNPTAFYLCASSIRTTGTNQPQHFGDGTRLSIL.

V and J are TRBV28 and TRBJ1-1; D not resolved. V gave up 7 bases and J gave up 6 bases, with 12 bases separating them. This CDR3 comprises 12 residues. Germline lookup yields CDR1 MDHEN and CDR2 SYDVKM. The CDR3 region is CASTRLGAEAFF. CDR3 sequence (DNA): TGTGCCAGCACCCGACTGGGCGCTGAAGCTTTCTTT.

This clone was observed once. This chain uses TRBV7-9 with TRBJ1-1; D uncertain. CDR1 is SEHNR, CDR2 FQNEAQ, per germline (reference sequence). Trimming cost V 5 bases and J 0 bases, with 19 bases left between them. The CDR3 is 17 amino acids. In DNA form, the CDR3 reads TGTGCCAGCAGCCTCCCCCCCTTCGGGGATTTGAACACTGAAGCTTTCTTT. This gives the protein CASSLPPFGDLNTEAFF. The whole variable domain, filled in from reference TRBV7-9 and TRBJ1-1, reads DTGVSQNPRHKITKRGQNVTFRCDPISEHNRLYWYRQTLGQGPEFLTYFQNEAQLEKSRLLSDRFSAERPKGSFSTLEIQRTEQGDSAMYLCASSLPPFGDLNTEAFFGQGTRLTVV.

V is TRBV24-1 and J is TRBJ2-1, with TRBD2 identical over 7 bases. V was clipped by 7 bases and J by 2 bases; unmatched bases: 10. Germline CDR1 and CDR2: KGHDR and SFDVKD. This CDR3 spans 16 amino acids. The chain's CDR3 is CATSLGGRGTYNEQFF. Here the CDR3 DNA reads TGTGCCACCAGCCTGGGAGGGCGGGGTACCTACAATGAGCAGTTCTTC.

The chain employs TRBV7-9 and TRBJ1-1, with D unclear. V gave up 3 bases and J gave up 5 bases, with 13 bases separating them. The germline V gene has CDR1 SEHNR and CDR2 FQNEAQ (reference sequence). CDR3 size: 14 residues. The CDR3 is CASSFDSPLTEAFF. The CDR3, as DNA: TGTGCCAGCAGCTTTGATTCGCCTCTAACTGAAGCTTTCTTT.

The V and J genes are TRBV19 and TRBJ1-4, with TRBD1 identical over 7 bases. The CDR3 totals 13 residues. Germline lookup yields CDR1 LNHDA and CDR2 SQIVND (reference sequence). After removal of 6 bases from V and 6 bases from J, the junction contained 4 bases not matched to a gene. The CDR3 loop reads CASRTGFDEKLFF. Written as DNA, the CDR3 is TGTGCCAGTAGGACAGGGTTTGATGAAAAACTGTTTTTT.

This chain links TRBV6-4 with TRBJ1-1; D is possibly TRBD1 (6 bases). Looked up from germline, CDR1 is MRHNA and CDR2 is SNTAGT. CDR3 length: 13 amino acids. V lost 0 bases and J lost 10, with 12 bases in between. CDR3 bases: TGTGCCAGCAGTGACTCGTGGCAGGGGAGAGCTTTCTTT. Translating it yields CASSDSWQGRAFF.

The chain carries TRBV5-1 and TRBJ2-7; weak D call: TRBD1 (5 bases). This CDR3 comprises 13 residues. Germline values: CDR1 SGHRS, CDR2 YFSETQ. Trimming cost V 5 bases and J 1 base, with 10 bases left between them. The CDR3 bases are TGCGCCAGCAGGTTCCAGGGTTCCTACGAGCAGTACTTC. Translating it yields CASRFQGSYEQYF.

The chain carries TRBV2 and TRBJ1-2; perhaps TRBD1 as D (6 bases). The CDR3 totals 12 residues. The V and J ends lost 6 bases and 2 bases respectively, with 7 bases between them. Germline V gene sequence: CDR1 SNHLY, CDR2 FYNNEI. The CDR3 is CASSRGNYGYTF. The CDR3 DNA sequence: TGTGCCAGCAGCAGGGGAAACTATGGCTACACCTTC.